Listed below are T cell receptor beta chains from one sample, sequenced in a study of control samples from healthy donors and cancer patients. Some clones are missing from TCRdb's copy, which holds only in-frame ones; the method was immunoSEQ multiplex PCR. The sample shows 61,000 or so clones, 90% of them seen only once. Sequencing was carried out using PBMCs. The receptors were gathered from a man aged 55 to 69 with colorectal cancer. The CDR3 runs from the conserved cysteine through the conserved F or W. D genes are given only for firm matches. Size values are once, few and many counts, or a class for expanded clones, and some rows have none.

abundance,v_gene,len,d_gene,j_gene,CDR3nt,CDR3aa
-,TRBV28,14,-,TRBJ1-1,TGTGCCAGCAGTTTATACGGGGAGGTGTCTGAAGCTTTCTTT,CASSLYGEVSEAFF
-,TRBV12-3/TRBV12-4,13,TRBD2,TRBJ2-7,TGTGCCAGCGGGACTAACCCCTCCTACGAGCAGTACTTC,CASGTNPSYEQYF
once,TRBV11-2,13,TRBD1,TRBJ2-7,TGTGCCAGCAGCTTTGGACAGGTGTACGAGCAGTACTTC,CASSFGQVYEQYF
-,TRBV6-2/TRBV6-3,11,-,TRBJ2-1,TGTGCCAGCAGCCCCGGCCATGAGCAGTTCTTC,CASSPGHEQFF
-,TRBV4-3,13,-,TRBJ1-5,TGCGCCAGCAGCCAAGATTTGGGACAGCCCCAGCATTTT,CASSQDLGQPQHF
-,TRBV4-2,17,-,TRBJ1-3,TGTGCCAGCAGCCAAGATGGGGGGCACAGGGCTGGAAACACCATATATTTT,CASSQDGGHRAGNTIYF
-,TRBV5-4,13,-,TRBJ1-3,TGTGCCAGCAGCTTGGGGTCTGGAAACACCATATATTTT,CASSLGSGNTIYF
-,TRBV19,13,-,TRBJ1-4,TGTGCCAGTAGTATAGCGGCCGGGGAGGAACTGTTTTTT,CASSIAAGEELFF
once,TRBV3-1/TRBV3-2,14,-,TRBJ2-5,TGTGCCAGCAGCCTGCGAGGGGCACAAGAGACCCAGTACTTC,CASSLRGAQETQYF
-,TRBV5-4,15,-,TRBJ1-4,TGTGCCAGCAAGCAAGGTGGGCAGGGGAATGAAAAACTGTTTTTT,CASKQGGQGNEKLFF
-,TRBV5-1,16,TRBD1,TRBJ2-3,TGCGCCAGCAGCTTGCCCAGACAGGGGGTGGGAGATACGCAGTATTTT,CASSLPRQGVGDTQYF
once,TRBV6-1,15,-,TRBJ2-2,TGTGCCAGCAGTGAATCTACCGGGACCTACCGGGAGCTGTTTTTT,CASSESTGTYRELFF
-,TRBV19,14,-,TRBJ1-2,TGTGCCAGTAGTAGCCAGACGGTTAACTATGGCTACACCTTC,CASSSQTVNYGYTF
-,TRBV10-3,12,TRBD1,TRBJ1-2,TGTGCCTCTGGACAGGGACCCTATGGCTACACCTTC,CASGQGPYGYTF
few,TRBV29-1,13,-,TRBJ1-5,TGCAGCTATCGCGGGGGGGGCAATCAGCCCCAGCATTTT,CSYRGGGNQPQHF
-,TRBV6-6,11,-,TRBJ2-1,TGTGCCAGCAGCGAGATGAATGAGCAGTTCTTC,CASSEMNEQFF
-,TRBV27,18,TRBD1,TRBJ1-2,TGTGCCAGCAGATTCACTACCCGCGGGACAGGAATGCACTATGGCTACACCTTC,CASRFTTRGTGMHYGYTF
-,TRBV2,15,TRBD2,TRBJ2-1,TGTGCCAGCTCTGGGACTAGCGGGGGTTACAATGAGCAGTTCTTC,CASSGTSGGYNEQFF
-,TRBV2,17,TRBD2,TRBJ2-3,TGTGCCACCCCCGGGACTAGCGGGGCCCATGGTGGAGATACGCAGTATTTT,CATPGTSGAHGGDTQYF
-,TRBV5-1,16,-,TRBJ2-5,TGCGCCAGCAGCTTGCAGGGACCACTTAGGCGGGAGACCCAGTACTTC,CASSLQGPLRRETQYF
-,TRBV7-2,13,-,TRBJ2-2,TGTGCCAGCAGCTTATGGAACACCGGGGAGCTGTTTTTT,CASSLWNTGELFF
-,TRBV10-2,17,-,TRBJ1-5,TGCGCCAGCAGTGAGTCGGCCGCGACAGGTAGCAATCAGCCCCAGCATTTT,CASSESAATGSNQPQHF
-,TRBV10-1,18,-,TRBJ1-2,TGCGCCAGCAGGCCTAATCAACTTCGACGGTCGACTAACTATGGCTACACCTTC,CASRPNQLRRSTNYGYTF
-,TRBV7-2,15,-,TRBJ2-1,TGTGCCAGCAGCCGTAATTTGGGGCTCTACAATGAGCAGTTCTTC,CASSRNLGLYNEQFF
-,TRBV2,16,-,TRBJ1-1,TGTGCCAGCAGTGACGGGCTTGTGGGCCATAACACTGAAGCTTTCTTT,CASSDGLVGHNTEAFF